The next 23 T cell receptor beta chains were all read from a single sample in a study of blood T cells in healthy people across ages. Primers used in a second PCR of about 7 to 12 cycles were a sample-barcoded 5' primer and a J-beta primer mix. Each CDR3 protein is one row after TCRdb ran MiXCR on the 5' RACE reads. Counted here are 1.5 million to 2 million distinct CDR3 sequences, around 48% occurring once; the ten biggest clones make up approximately 2%. Sequencing used blood. The receptors were sampled from a woman aged 40 to 50 in good health.

The count of this clonotype is one. The chain links TRBV9 to TRBJ2-7; tentative D call: TRBD2 (6 bases). Deletions cut 2 bases from V and 5 bases from J, with 14 bases between. There are 14 residues in the CDR3. Germline V gene lookup returns CDR1 SGDLS and CDR2 YYNGEE. The CDR3 protein is CASSVAGGANEQYF. CDR3 in DNA: TGTGCCAGCAGCGTCGCCGGCGGGGCTAACGAGCAGTACTTC.

The chain couples TRBV5-4 to TRBJ2-5, with D possibly being TRBD1 (6 bases). V lost 4 bases and J lost 5, with 15 bases in between. CDR3 length: 14 amino acids. CDR1 and CDR2 from the germline V gene are SGHNT and YYREEE (reference sequence). CDR3 DNA sequence: TGTGCCAGCAGCGTGACACCCGACAGGGAGACCCAGTACTTC. Protein product: CASSVTPDRETQYF.

This clonotype appeared a few times. This sequence joins TRBV28 and TRBJ2-3, with 7 nucleotides matching TRBD1. Germline-derived CDR1 and CDR2 are MDHEN and SYDVKM. J gave up 4 bases and V 6 bases, and 13 bases lay outside the gene matches. CDR3 size: 16 residues. The CDR3 region is CASRLPERGPADTQYF. CDR3 nucleotides: TGTGCCAGCAGGCTCCCTGAGAGGGGGCCGGCAGATACGCAGTATTTT.

The rearrangement uses TRBV6-2 or TRBV6-3 and TRBJ2-1, with D tentatively TRBD1 (6 bases). CDR1 is MNHEY and CDR2 is SVGEGT in the germline V gene. CDR3 size: 15 residues. The germline V and J ends were trimmed by 8 bases and 0 bases, with 14 bases remaining between them. CDR3 sequence (DNA): TGTGCCAGCGGGGAAGGGGGTTCCTCCTACAATGAGCAGTTCTTC. Translation gives CASGEGGSSYNEQFF.

This clonotype was observed a few times. The V gene is TRBV6-1, the J gene TRBJ2-7, with 12 bases matching TRBD2. J gave up 1 base and V 1 base, and 8 bases lay outside the gene matches. CDR3 length: 18 residues. Germline-derived CDR1 and CDR2 are MNHNS and SASEGT. The CDR3 here is CASSEVLGLAGYSYEQYF. The CDR3 bases are TGTGCCAGCAGTGAAGTTCTCGGACTAGCGGGGTATTCCTACGAGCAGTACTTC.

V and J are TRBV7-3 and TRBJ2-3, with TRBD2 matching over 9 bases. The J segment lost 7 bases and the V segment lost 5 bases, leaving 10 bases of the junction unmatched. The germline CDR1 and CDR2 sequences are SGHTA and FQGTGA. The CDR3 consists of 15 residues. This CDR3 is CASSTASGALNTQYF. The CDR3 coding sequence is TGTGCCAGCAGCACCGCTAGCGGGGCCCTTAATACGCAGTATTTT.

This chain links TRBV7-2 with TRBJ1-1; D is possibly TRBD1 (5 bases). In germline, CDR1 is SGHTA, CDR2 FQGNSA. CDR3 length equals 14 residues. V lost 5 bases to trimming and J lost 4 bases, with 14 bases between them. Written as DNA, the CDR3 is TGTGCCAGCAGCCTCGAACCGGGGGTCACTGAAGCTTTCTTT. This codes for CASSLEPGVTEAFF. The full variable domain, rest sourced from reference TRBV7-2 and TRBJ1-1, is GAGVSQSPSNKVTEKGKDVELRCDPISGHTALYWYRQSLGQGLEFLIYFQGNSAPDKSGLPSDRFSAERTGGSVSTLTIQRTQQEDSAVYLCASSLEPGVTEAFFGQGTRLTVV.

The chain has TRBV3-1 and TRBJ1-2; 8 bases fit TRBD1. The CDR3 totals 17 residues. V trimming: 4 bases; J trimming: 8 bases; junction bases outside the gene matches: 18. CDR1 and CDR2 from the germline V gene are LGHDT and YNNKEL (reference sequence). The CDR3 coding sequence is TGTGCCAGCAGCCCCATCGGACAGGGCGCCGAATCGAGAGGCTACACCTTC. It translates to CASSPIGQGAESRGYTF.

This clonotype was observed once. V is TRBV5-6 and J is TRBJ2-4; TRBD2 might be the D (6 bases). This CDR3 spans 16 amino acids. Germline CDR1 reads SGHDT; CDR2 reads YYEEEE. V shed 4 bases and J shed 4 bases, with 18 bases lying between them. CDR3 loop: CASSRGWGTDKNIQYF. For the CDR3, the DNA is TGTGCCAGCAGCCGGGGGTGGGGGACCGATAAAAACATTCAGTACTTC. Variable domain in full (rest from reference TRBV5-6 and TRBJ2-4): DAGVTQSPTHLIKTRGQQVTLRCSPKSGHDTVSWYQQALGQGPQFIFQYYEEEERQRGNFPDRFSGHQFPNYSSELNVNALLLGDSALYLCASSRGWGTDKNIQYFGAGTRLSVL.

This clonotype was detected only a few times. V and J are TRBV29-1 and TRBJ1-2; the D is unclear. Germline assignment: CDR1 SQVTM and CDR2 ANQGSEA. The V end lost 0 bases, the J end lost 4 bases, and 12 bases lay between the germline ends. The CDR3 contains 14 residues. The CDR3 loop reads CSVEDFSGSYGYTF. As DNA, the CDR3 is TGCAGCGTTGAAGATTTTTCCGGAAGCTATGGCTACACCTTC. Full variable domain (outside the CDR3, taken from reference TRBV29-1 and TRBJ1-2): SAVISQKPSRDICQRGTSLTIQCQVDSQVTMMFWYRQQPGQSLTLIATANQGSEATYESGFVIDKFPISRPNLTFSTLTVSNMSPEDSSIYLCSVEDFSGSYGYTFGSGTRLTVV.

This chain links TRBV11-2 with TRBJ2-3, with TRBD2 identical over 9 bases. CDR1 is SGHAT and CDR2 is FQNNGV in the germline V gene. The V gene end was trimmed by 0 bases and the J gene end by 5 bases; junction bases not matched to a gene: 6. The CDR3 totals 16 residues. The CDR3: CASSLDLMRGGDTQYF. The CDR3, as DNA: TGTGCCAGCAGCTTAGACCTGATGCGGGGGGGAGATACGCAGTATTTT.

This clonotype occurred a few times. V is TRBV7-9 and J is TRBJ2-5; D is undetermined. This CDR3 has 14 amino acids. Germline CDR1 SEHNR, CDR2 FQNEAQ (reference sequence). Trimming pared 5 bases from V and 5 bases from J, leaving 15 bases between. The CDR3 DNA sequence: TGTGCCAGCAGCGCTAGAGGCGGACGGGAGACCCAGTACTTC. Its translation: CASSARGGRETQYF.

This clonotype showed up just a few times. The rearrangement joins TRBV6-5 to TRBJ2-7; 7 bases are shared with TRBD1. V lost 3 bases to trimming and J lost 2 bases; unmatched junction nucleotides: 10. The CDR3 runs to 16 residues. Per germline, CDR1 MNHEY and CDR2 SVGAGI. CDR3: CASSYSTGTETYEQYF. The CDR3 DNA reads as TGTGCCAGCAGTTATTCCACCGGGACAGAAACCTACGAGCAGTACTTC.

This chain uses TRBV6-5 with TRBJ2-3, with D possibly matching TRBD2 (5 bases). The CDR3 has 12 amino acids. Per the germline V gene, CDR1 is MNHEY and CDR2 is SVGAGI. Deletions cut 5 bases from V and 13 bases from J, with 16 bases between. The CDR3 DNA follows: TGTGCCAGCAGTAACCCGGGAATTAAAAAGTATTTT. It yields the protein CASSNPGIKKYF.

The V call is TRBV7-9, the J call TRBJ2-7; D unclear. Germline CDR1 reads SEHNR; CDR2 reads FQNEAQ (reference sequence). V was clipped by 3 bases and J by 0 bases, with 9 bases between them. This CDR3 spans 14 amino acids. This CDR3 is CASSFIDFSYEQYF. The DNA of the CDR3 is TGTGCCAGCAGCTTTATAGACTTCTCCTACGAGCAGTACTTC.

V usage is TRBV12-3 or TRBV12-4 and J usage is TRBJ1-6, with D unclear. This CDR3 spans 14 amino acids. V lost 3 bases, J lost 13 bases, and 16 bases lay in between. This chain's CDR3 is CASSFGRASIPLHF. The CDR3 bases are TGTGCCAGCAGTTTCGGTAGGGCCTCGATCCCCCTCCACTTT.

The chain links TRBV10-3 to TRBJ2-7; D is possibly TRBD1 (6 bases). In germline, CDR1 is ENHRY, CDR2 SYGVKD. CDR3 length: 17 amino acids. Trimming took off 6 bases at V and 2 bases at J, with 23 bases between the two ends. DNA for the CDR3: TGTGCCATCAGCAACCTCCTAGGACAGACGGAAACCTACGAGCAGTACTTC. This sequence encodes CAISNLLGQTETYEQYF.

This clonotype appeared a single time. The V and J genes are TRBV15 and TRBJ2-2, with a possible D match to TRBD2 (6 bases). The CDR3 contains 15 residues. Germline CDR1 LNHNV, CDR2 YYDKDF (reference sequence). V was trimmed by 0 bases and J by 4 bases, leaving 9 bases between them. CDR3 coding DNA: TGTGCCACCAGCAGAGATTGGGGGGTCACCGGGGAGCTGTTTTTT. Protein sequence: CATSRDWGVTGELFF.

This clonotype was detected only a few times. The V gene is TRBV27, the J gene TRBJ1-2, with 10 bases lining up with TRBD1. From germline, CDR1 is MNHEY and CDR2 SMNVEV (reference sequence). Unmatched junction bases numbered 16, after V lost 3 bases and J lost 0 bases. This CDR3 region has 20 residues. For the CDR3, the DNA is TGTGCCAGCAGTTTCCTAGGGCCGGGACAGGGGTCTGCAGCTAACTATGGCTACACCTTC. Translating gives CASSFLGPGQGSAANYGYTF.

V usage is TRBV6-2 or TRBV6-3 and J usage is TRBJ1-2, with D possibly TRBD1 on 5 matching bases. The germline V gene has CDR1 MNHEY and CDR2 SVGEGT. The CDR3 consists of 14 residues. V was trimmed by 3 bases and J by 5 bases, leaving 13 bases between them. The CDR3 here is CASSYRGEGYGYTF. CDR3 nucleotide sequence: TGTGCCAGCAGTTATCGGGGGGAAGGATATGGCTACACCTTC.

This rearrangement joins TRBV27 to TRBJ2-3; the match to TRBD2 covers 9 bases. The CDR3 is 15 residues long. Germline CDR1 reads MNHEY; CDR2 reads SMNVEV (reference sequence). The ends lost 5 bases at V and 3 bases at J; junction bases unmatched: 6. CDR3 coding DNA: TGTGCCAGCAGTCTCCTGACTAGCGGAACAGATACGCAGTATTTT. Amino acid sequence: CASSLLTSGTDTQYF.

The table lists this clonotype with a few counts. The rearrangement joins TRBV6-2 or TRBV6-3 to TRBJ1-5; a possible D gene is TRBD1 (6 bases). In germline, CDR1 is MNHEY, CDR2 SVGEGT. V shed 7 bases and J shed 0 bases, with 10 bases lying between them. This CDR3 contains 14 residues. The CDR3 here is CASTQGGSNQPQHF. CDR3 nucleotide sequence: TGTGCCAGCACTCAAGGGGGTAGCAATCAGCCCCAGCATTTT.

The CDR3 protein is CSARVGTGGNTIYF. In DNA form, the CDR3 reads TGCAGTGCTAGAGTTGGGACAGGGGGAAACACCATATATTTT. This chain joins TRBV20-1 and TRBJ1-3; 9 nucleotides agree with TRBD1. This CDR3 is 14 amino acids long. Per germline, CDR1 DFQATT and CDR2 SNEGSKA (reference sequence). V lost 1 base to trimming and J lost 4 bases; unmatched junction nucleotides: 2.